Reported below is one T cell receptor beta chain. The table lists this clonotype with many counts. Its specific antigen is unknown. No per-base quality is available; no much larger clone lies one base away. Preparation of the library involved RACE. Sequencing relied on a NextSeq 500. During library preparation, unique molecular identifiers were attached to individual cDNA molecules so that TCRs could be counted in a quantitative, reproducible way. For every blood RNA sample, sequencing covered both the TCR alpha and TCR beta chains. The study's processing was this. The median number of TCRs per sample was roughly 94,000, ranging from 23,224 to 690,600. The Decombinator software suite was used to annotate V, J and CDR3 in the TCR reads. Every sample was subsampled to the same number of TCRs (28,000) for the PS versus PT1 abundance plots. Expanded TCRs were defined as absent before sensitization and observed at least eight times at the 2-week time point. Using fastp at Q25 and MiXCR, TCRdb reprocessed the public reads and kept productive beta chains. Entries are consolidated by CDR3 protein sequence, retaining the most common genes and DNA. The V and J calls reflect TCRdb's pipeline rather than the authors' work. The sample table holds around 71,000 distinct CDR3 sequences, of which approximately 9.8% were seen once. The leading ten clones occupy approximately 3% of the sample.

Inclusive of the bounding cysteine and phenylalanine, the CDR3 is 13 residues long. Solely the CDR3 DNA is kept, with 39 bases framed from the first base. Taken from the germline V gene, the CDR1 and CDR2 loops are KGHSH and LQKENI. The junction shows trimming of 3 bases on V and 1 base on J, plus 6 bases between the germline ends. Read against the paper, the sample's time point label means: patch test 1, 2 weeks after DPC sensitization. The treatment or condition label on this specimen signifies: therapeutic diphenylcyclopropenone sensitization with weekly scalp DPC. At every patch-test visit, the blood draw took place before the patch test was put on. Eligible patients were aged 18 to 70, diagnosed with alopecia, deemed suitable for DPC therapy, and excluded if pregnant. Total RNA was extracted from unfractionated whole blood collected in Tempus Blood RNA tubes. The data were obtained in a study of human T cells and chemical hapten exposure (dated by TCRdb to the early 2020s). Background for the entire study: For sensitization, 2% DPC in acetone was applied to a 2 cm by 2 cm area of upper inner arm skin. Weekly therapeutic DPC doses were additionally applied to the scalp of patients throughout the roughly 23-week study period. Patch testing was done on the upper back using Finn chambers containing 0.01% DPC, and results were scored after 6 days according to International Contact Dermatitis Research Group standards. The patient cohort, mostly female, included alopecia areata with under or over 50% scalp involvement, alopecia totalis and alopecia universalis. Libraries were combined into a pool for sequencing, and differences in TCR yield between samples came mainly from small differences in library volumes within the pool. Peripheral blood TCR repertoire changes were tracked in vivo in alopecia patients during primary and secondary sensitization to the hapten diphenylcyclopropenone (DPC). Patient blood was sampled pre-sensitization (week 0) and at 2, 6 and about 24 weeks after DPC sensitization. Approximately 28 alopecia patients gave blood for TCR sequencing at one to four time points (pre-sensitization, 2, 6 and 24 weeks).

Broad study findings and their caveats: Repeated subsampling changed both the strength of the expansion versus patch-test correlation and the threshold at which that correlation became significant. Because every patient had alopecia, a presumed autoimmune disease, the patients' immune response might differ from that of healthy individuals. Patch test score was positively correlated with the number of PT1 expanded TCRs, with significance at thresholds 8, 16 and 32 but not at 4. The number of TCRs above 1 in 1000 frequency did not change with DPC sensitization; there was no evidence of global repertoire structure alterations. Expanded TCRs formed significantly more large CDR3 similarity clusters than pre-sensitization or healthy control sets, consistent with antigen-driven responses.

Material: whole blood, obtained in connection with sensitization to the hapten diphenylcyclopropenone (DPC). The chain was built from TRBV18 and TRBJ1-1, with no reliable assignment of the D segment. This TCR came from a woman aged 35 to 49 with alopecia areata. Some clones in this sample may be carry-over from other donors' samples. The sequenced DNA is TGTGCCAGCTCACCGGCACAGAACACTGAAGCTTTCTTT. It encodes CASSPAQNTEAFF.